A single sample gave rise to the 13 T cell receptor beta chains below, sequenced in a study of shared clonotypes between healthy human individuals. Assay: immunoSEQ multiplex PCR; the TCRdb copy retains only in-frame clones and omits some. This table holds 2.3 million or so clones, 85% to 95% found once. Sequencing was done on a sample of naive CD4+ T cells from PBMCs. Subset here: CD45RA+ positively selected. These receptors were taken from a man between 18 and 35 years old in good health. Some clones in this sample may be carry-over from other donors' samples.

The chain has TRBV25-1 and TRBJ1-4; D is possibly TRBD1 (6 bases). Germline values: CDR1 MGHDK, CDR2 SYGVNS. The CDR3 runs to 15 residues. The germline V and J ends were trimmed by 7 bases and 3 bases, with 15 bases remaining between them. In DNA form, the CDR3 reads TGTGCCAGCACCGATAGGGGGGGGGCTAATGAAAAACTGTTTTTT. Its translation: CASTDRGGANEKLFF.

The CDR3 reads CASRARVRNTEAFF. In DNA, the CDR3 is TGCGCCAGCAGGGCCAGGGTGAGGAACACTGAAGCTTTCTTT. The chain joins TRBV10-2 to TRBJ1-1; D perhaps matches TRBD1 (5 bases). Germline CDR1 reads WSHSY; CDR2 reads SAAADI. Trimming stripped 6 bases from V and 1 base from J, with 12 bases between. This CDR3 region has 14 residues.

V is TRBV9 and J is TRBJ2-2; 8 nucleotides line up with TRBD1. CDR1 is SGDLS, CDR2 YYNGEE, per germline. CDR3 length: 15 residues. Trimming removed 4 bases from V and 4 bases from J; junction bases left unmatched: 6. The CDR3, as DNA: TGTGCCAGCAGCACAAGACAGGGGTCCACCGGGGAGCTGTTTTTT. As protein: CASSTRQGSTGELFF. Variable domain in full (rest from reference TRBV9 and TRBJ2-2): DSGVTQTPKHLITATGQRVTLRCSPRSGDLSVYWYQQSLDQGLQFLIQYYNGEERAKGNILERFSAQQFPDLHSELNLSSLELGDSALYFCASSTRQGSTGELFFGEGSRLTVL.

The DNA of the CDR3 is TGTGCCAGCAGCTTTGCTTTACTAGCGGGAGGAAACACCGGGGAGCTGTTTTTT. Translating it yields CASSFALLAGGNTGELFF. V usage is TRBV7-2 and J usage is TRBJ2-2; 12 bases match TRBD2. V dropped 3 bases and J dropped 2; count of bases not matched to a gene: 7. Per germline, CDR1 SGHTA and CDR2 FQGNSA. This CDR3 has 18 residues.

CDR3: CASSDIRTPNQPQHF. In DNA, the CDR3 is TGTGCCAGCAGTGACATACGTACACCAAATCAGCCCCAGCATTTT. This chain uses TRBV2 with TRBJ1-5; D gene ambiguous. Deletions cut 3 bases from V and 4 bases from J, with 13 bases between. CDR1 and CDR2 from the germline V gene are SNHLY and FYNNEI. This CDR3 is 15 amino acids long.

V is TRBV11-2 and J is TRBJ2-1; the match to TRBD2 covers 9 bases. J gave up 8 bases and V 6 bases, and 2 bases lay outside the gene matches. The length of the CDR3 is 12 residues. Germline CDR1 reads SGHAT; CDR2 reads FQNNGV. The CDR3 DNA follows: TGTGCCAGCAGACGACTAGCGGATGAGCAGTTCTTC. Amino acids: CASRRLADEQFF.

The chain carries TRBV6-5 and TRBJ2-7; TRBD1 aligns across 10 bases. With 0 bases clipped from V and 5 bases from J, the junction kept 7 bases outside the gene matches. The germline V gene encodes CDR1 MNHEY and CDR2 SVGAGI. The CDR3 has 16 amino acids. The CDR3 DNA follows: TGTGCCAGCAGTTACTCATCCCCTGGGACAGGGGACGAGCAGTACTTC. Residues: CASSYSSPGTGDEQYF.

This chain uses TRBV7-8 with TRBJ1-5, with D possibly being TRBD1 (5 bases). V shed 1 base and J shed 0 bases, with 7 bases lying between them. The CDR3 runs 15 residues. Germline V gives CDR1 SGHVS, CDR2 FQNEAQ. CDR3 in DNA: TGTGCCAGCAGCTTAGACAGGCTTAGCAATCAGCCCCAGCATTTT. Its protein product is CASSLDRLSNQPQHF. Combining the CDR3 with reference TRBV7-8 and TRBJ1-5 gives the whole variable domain GAGVSQSPRYKVAKRGQDVALRCDPISGHVSLFWYQQALGQGPEFLTYFQNEAQLDKSGLPSDRFFAERPEGSVSTLKIQRTQQEDSAVYLCASSLDRLSNQPQHFGDGTRLSIL.

The chain recombines TRBV5-4 with TRBJ2-7, with D possibly TRBD1 on 5 matching bases. Germline V gene lookup returns CDR1 SGHNT and CDR2 YYREEE (reference sequence). The CDR3 length is 15 residues. V was trimmed by 3 bases and J by 0 bases, leaving 13 bases between them. The CDR3 sequence is CASSSTGRSSYEQYF. The DNA of the CDR3 is TGTGCCAGCAGCTCAACAGGACGGAGCTCCTACGAGCAGTACTTC.

The chain couples TRBV7-8 to TRBJ1-5; 7 positions match TRBD1. This CDR3 is 16 amino acids long. The germline V gene encodes CDR1 SGHVS and CDR2 FQNEAQ. The V segment lost 4 bases and the J segment 11 bases; nucleotides outside the gene matches: 17. DNA of the CDR3: TGTGCCAGCAGCTCCCGATATCCAGGGGGATTAGAAGCCCAGCATTTT. This encodes CASSSRYPGGLEAQHF. The variable domain in full, with the rest retrieved from reference TRBV7-8 and TRBJ1-5, is GAGVSQSPRYKVAKRGQDVALRCDPISGHVSLFWYQQALGQGPEFLTYFQNEAQLDKSGLPSDRFFAERPEGSVSTLKIQRTQQEDSAVYLCASSSRYPGGLEAQHFGDGTRLSIL.

The chain joins TRBV18 to TRBJ1-4, with TRBD1 as a possible D gene (6 bases). The CDR3 sequence is 15 residues long. Germline V gene data show CDR1 as KGHSH and CDR2 as LQKENI. V lost 5 bases and J lost 0, with 10 bases in between. CDR3 DNA sequence: TGTGCCAGCTCATGGACAGTTGCAACTAATGAAAAACTGTTTTTT. This codes for CASSWTVATNEKLFF.

This clone has a single count. Different DNA sequences within this sample yield the same CDR3. The chain links TRBV19 to TRBJ1-1; D is undetermined. V was cut by 4 bases and J by 2 bases, with 8 bases left in between. This CDR3 spans 13 amino acids. CDR1 is LNHDA, CDR2 SQIVND, per germline (reference sequence). Here the CDR3 reads CASSTGPNTEAFF. Written as DNA, the CDR3 is TGTGCCAGTAGTACCGGACCTAACACTGAAGCTTTCTTT. The variable domain in full, completed from reference TRBV19 and TRBJ1-1, reads DGGITQSPKYLFRKEGQNVTLSCEQNLNHDAMYWYRQDPGQGLRLIYYSQIVNDFQKGDIAEGYSVSREKKESFPLTVTSAQKNPTAFYLCASSTGPNTEAFFGQGTRLTVV.

The chain links TRBV2 to TRBJ1-1; D call uncertain. V was clipped by 8 bases and J by 0 bases, with 13 bases between them. Looked up from germline, CDR1 is SNHLY and CDR2 is FYNNEI. The CDR3 has 14 residues. CDR3 loop: CASSTWGVNTEAFF. The CDR3, as DNA: TGTGCCAGCTCCACCTGGGGAGTGAACACTGAAGCTTTCTTT.